What follows is one T cell receptor beta chain and its context. This record belongs to a study of cytomegalovirus exposure and HLA in healthy donors. This CDR3 has 16 amino acids. Trimming stripped 5 bases from V and 9 bases from J, with 20 bases between. Germline V gene sequence: CDR1 KGHSH, CDR2 LQKENI. It was with 60 Vbeta and 13 Jbeta primers that the PCR ran. Data came from immunoSEQ multiplex PCR; TCRdb stores just in-frame clones and leaves some out. The table lists about 180,000 clones, roughly 76% of them singletons, with roughly 4.5% in the top ten. The sequencing sample was made of PBMCs. The TCR originated in a woman between 18 and 29 years old in good health and CMV-seropositive. This sequence joins TRBV18 and TRBJ1-6; tentative D call: TRBD1 (6 bases). CDR3 region: CASSSTGSESTSPLHF. CDR3 nucleotides: TGTGCCAGCTCAAGTACAGGGTCCGAAAGTACTTCACCCCTCCACTTT.